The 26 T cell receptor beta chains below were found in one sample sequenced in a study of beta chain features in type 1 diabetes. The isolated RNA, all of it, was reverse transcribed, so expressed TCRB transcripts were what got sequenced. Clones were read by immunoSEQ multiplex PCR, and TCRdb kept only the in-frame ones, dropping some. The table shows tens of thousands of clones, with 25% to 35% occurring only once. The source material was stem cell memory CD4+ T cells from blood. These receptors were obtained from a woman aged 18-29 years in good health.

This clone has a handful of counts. The CDR3 here is CASTPLLWSGSTDTQYF. Written as DNA, the CDR3 is TGTGCCAGCACCCCCCTACTGTGGAGCGGGAGCACAGATACGCAGTATTTT. The chain is built from TRBV7-9 and TRBJ2-3, with D possibly TRBD2 on 6 matching bases. The germline V gene has CDR1 SEHNR and CDR2 FQNEAQ (reference sequence). Between the trimmed V and J ends, which lost 7 bases and 0 bases, there was a span of 20 bases. The CDR3 runs 17 residues. Drawing the rest from reference TRBV7-9 and TRBJ2-3, the complete variable domain is DTGVSQNPRHKITKRGQNVTFRCDPISEHNRLYWYRQTLGQGPEFLTYFQNEAQLEKSRLLSDRFSAERPKGSFSTLEIQRTEQGDSAMYLCASTPLLWSGSTDTQYFGPGTRLTVL.

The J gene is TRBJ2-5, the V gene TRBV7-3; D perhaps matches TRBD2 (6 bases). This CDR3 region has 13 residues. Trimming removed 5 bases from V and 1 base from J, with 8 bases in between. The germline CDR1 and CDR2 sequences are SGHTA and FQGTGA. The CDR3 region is CASSRDFQETQYF. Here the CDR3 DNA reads TGTGCCAGCAGCCGGGACTTCCAAGAGACCCAGTACTTC.

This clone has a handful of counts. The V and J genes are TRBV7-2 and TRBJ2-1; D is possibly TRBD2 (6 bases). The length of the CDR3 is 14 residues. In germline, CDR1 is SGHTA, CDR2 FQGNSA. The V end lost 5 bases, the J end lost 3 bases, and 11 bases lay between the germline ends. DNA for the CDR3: TGTGCCAGCAGCGAGCAGGGAGGCTACAATGAGCAGTTCTTC. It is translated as CASSEQGGYNEQFF. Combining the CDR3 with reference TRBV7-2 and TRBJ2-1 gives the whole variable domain GAGVSQSPSNKVTEKGKDVELRCDPISGHTALYWYRQSLGQGLEFLIYFQGNSAPDKSGLPSDRFSAERTGGSVSTLTIQRTQQEDSAVYLCASSEQGGYNEQFFGPGTRLTVL.

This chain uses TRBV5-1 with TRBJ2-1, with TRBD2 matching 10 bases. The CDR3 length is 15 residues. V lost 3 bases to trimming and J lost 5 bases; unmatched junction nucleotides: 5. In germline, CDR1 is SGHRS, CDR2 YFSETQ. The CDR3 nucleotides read TGCGCCAGCAGCTCCCGGACTAGCGGAAACAATGAGCAGTTCTTC. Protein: CASSSRTSGNNEQFF.

In DNA, the CDR3 is TGCGCCAGCAGCATCGACAGGGCTCGCGATGAGCAGTTCTTC. As protein: CASSIDRARDEQFF. This rearrangement joins TRBV5-1 to TRBJ2-1; the match to TRBD1 covers 7 bases. Germline values: CDR1 SGHRS, CDR2 YFSETQ. The CDR3 spans 14 residues. With V trimmed by 4 bases and J by 8 bases, 9 bases remained unmatched.

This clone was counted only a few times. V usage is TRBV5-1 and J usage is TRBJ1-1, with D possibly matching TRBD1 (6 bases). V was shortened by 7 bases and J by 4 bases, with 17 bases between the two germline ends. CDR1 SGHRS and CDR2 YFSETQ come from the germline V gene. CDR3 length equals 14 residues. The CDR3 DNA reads TGCGCCAGCGGCCACACGGGACAACTCACTGAAGCTTTCTTT. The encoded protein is CASGHTGQLTEAFF.

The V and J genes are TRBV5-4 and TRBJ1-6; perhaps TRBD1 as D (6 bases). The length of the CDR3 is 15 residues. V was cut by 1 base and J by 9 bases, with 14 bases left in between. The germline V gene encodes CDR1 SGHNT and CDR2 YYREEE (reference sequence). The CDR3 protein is CASSLLGALGSPLHF. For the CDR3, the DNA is TGTGCCAGCAGCTTGCTGGGGGCGTTAGGTTCACCCCTCCACTTT.

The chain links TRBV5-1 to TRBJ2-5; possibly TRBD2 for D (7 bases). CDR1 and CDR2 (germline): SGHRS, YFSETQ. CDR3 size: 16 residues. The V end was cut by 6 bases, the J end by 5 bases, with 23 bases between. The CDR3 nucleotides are TGCGCCAGCACTTCAGGGAATACAGGGAGGGCTGAGACCCAGTACTTC. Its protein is CASTSGNTGRAETQYF. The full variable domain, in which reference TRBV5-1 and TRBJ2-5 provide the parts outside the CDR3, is KAGVTQTPRYLIKTRGQQVTLSCSPISGHRSVSWYQQTPGQGLQFLFEYFSETQRNKGNFPGRFSGRQFSNSRSEMNVSTLELGDSALYLCASTSGNTGRAETQYFGPGTRLLVL.

CDR3 loop: CASSLTGVGEQYF. CDR3 nucleotides: TGCGCCAGCAGCTTGACAGGGGTAGGAGAGCAGTACTTC. The rearrangement joins TRBV5-1 to TRBJ2-7, with TRBD1 matching over 7 bases. Trimming removed 1 base from V and 7 bases from J; junction bases left unmatched: 5. The CDR3 length is 13 residues. Looked up from germline, CDR1 is SGHRS and CDR2 is YFSETQ.

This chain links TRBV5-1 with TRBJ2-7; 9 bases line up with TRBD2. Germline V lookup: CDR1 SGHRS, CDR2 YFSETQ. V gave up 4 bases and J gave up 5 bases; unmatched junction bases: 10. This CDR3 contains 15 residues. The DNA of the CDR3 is TGCGCCAGCAGCGGGGGGACTAGCACGGTTAACGAGCAGTACTTC. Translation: CASSGGTSTVNEQYF.

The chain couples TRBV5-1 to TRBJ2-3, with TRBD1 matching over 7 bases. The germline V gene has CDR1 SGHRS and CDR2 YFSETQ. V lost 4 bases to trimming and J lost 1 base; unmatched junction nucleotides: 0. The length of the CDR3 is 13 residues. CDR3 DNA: TGCGCCAGCAGCGACAGGGGCACAGATACGCAGTATTTT. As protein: CASSDRGTDTQYF. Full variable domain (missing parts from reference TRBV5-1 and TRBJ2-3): KAGVTQTPRYLIKTRGQQVTLSCSPISGHRSVSWYQQTPGQGLQFLFEYFSETQRNKGNFPGRFSGRQFSNSRSEMNVSTLELGDSALYLCASSDRGTDTQYFGPGTRLTVL.

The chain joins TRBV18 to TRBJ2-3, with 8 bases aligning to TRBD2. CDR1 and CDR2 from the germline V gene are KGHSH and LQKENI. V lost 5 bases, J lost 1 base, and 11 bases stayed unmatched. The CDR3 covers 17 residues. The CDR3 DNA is TGTGCCAGCTCATCGACTAGCGTCGGAAGTGGCACAGATACGCAGTATTTT. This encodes CASSSTSVGSGTDTQYF.

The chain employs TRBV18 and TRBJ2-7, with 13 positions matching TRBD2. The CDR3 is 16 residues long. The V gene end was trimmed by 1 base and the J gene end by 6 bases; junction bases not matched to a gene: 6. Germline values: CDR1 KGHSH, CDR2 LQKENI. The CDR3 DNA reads TGTGCCAGCTCACCACGGGGACTAGCGGGATTGGGCGAGCAGTACTTC. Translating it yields CASSPRGLAGLGEQYF.

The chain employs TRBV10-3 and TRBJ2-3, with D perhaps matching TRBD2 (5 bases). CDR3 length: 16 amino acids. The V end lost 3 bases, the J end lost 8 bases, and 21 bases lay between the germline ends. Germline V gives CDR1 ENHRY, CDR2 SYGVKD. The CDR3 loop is CAISEVDRGKGGTQYF. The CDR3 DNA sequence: TGTGCCATCAGTGAAGTTGACCGGGGAAAGGGCGGTACGCAGTATTTT.

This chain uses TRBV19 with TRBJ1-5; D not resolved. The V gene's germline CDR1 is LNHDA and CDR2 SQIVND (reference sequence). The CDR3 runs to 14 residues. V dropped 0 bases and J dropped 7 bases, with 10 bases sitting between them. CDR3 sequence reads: CASSIDGVQQPQHF. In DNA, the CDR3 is TGTGCCAGTAGTATAGACGGGGTGCAGCAGCCCCAGCATTTT.

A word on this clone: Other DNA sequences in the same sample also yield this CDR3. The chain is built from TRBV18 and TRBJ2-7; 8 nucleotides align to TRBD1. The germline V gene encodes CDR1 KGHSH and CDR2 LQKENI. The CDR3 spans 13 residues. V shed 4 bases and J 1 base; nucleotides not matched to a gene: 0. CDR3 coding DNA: TGTGCCAGCTCACGACAGGGGTCCTACGAGCAGTACTTC. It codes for CASSRQGSYEQYF.

The CDR3 loop reads CASSGGGSNQPQHF. For the CDR3, the DNA is TGTGCCAGCAGTGGGGGGGGGAGCAATCAGCCCCAGCATTTT. The chain joins TRBV6-1 to TRBJ1-5; a possible D gene is TRBD1 (5 bases). The CDR3 is 14 residues long. V lost 4 bases, J lost 1 base, and 8 bases lay in between. Germline CDR1 is MNHNS and CDR2 is SASEGT.

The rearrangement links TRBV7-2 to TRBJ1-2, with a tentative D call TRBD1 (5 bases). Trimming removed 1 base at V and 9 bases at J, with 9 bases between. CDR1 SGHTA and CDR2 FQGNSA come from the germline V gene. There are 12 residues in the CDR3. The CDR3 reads CASSLDGASYTF. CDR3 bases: TGTGCCAGCAGCTTAGATGGGGCTAGCTACACCTTC.

CDR3 in amino acids: CASSPGWDSPLHF. The CDR3 DNA reads as TGTGCCAGCAGTCCGGGGTGGGATTCACCCCTCCACTTT. This chain connects TRBV6-5 to TRBJ1-6; D is unclear. The CDR3 totals 13 residues. The ends were cut back, 5 bases at V and 8 bases at J, with 10 bases in the middle. Germline lookup yields CDR1 MNHEY and CDR2 SVGAGI.

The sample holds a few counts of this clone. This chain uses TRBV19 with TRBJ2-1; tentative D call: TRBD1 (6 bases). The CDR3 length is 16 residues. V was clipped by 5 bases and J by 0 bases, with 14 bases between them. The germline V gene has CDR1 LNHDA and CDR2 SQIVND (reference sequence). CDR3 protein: CASSGQGIRSYNEQFF. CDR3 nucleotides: TGTGCCAGTAGTGGCCAGGGGATACGCTCCTACAATGAGCAGTTCTTC. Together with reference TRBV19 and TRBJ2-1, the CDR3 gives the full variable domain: DGGITQSPKYLFRKEGQNVTLSCEQNLNHDAMYWYRQDPGQGLRLIYYSQIVNDFQKGDIAEGYSVSREKKESFPLTVTSAQKNPTAFYLCASSGQGIRSYNEQFFGPGTRLTVL.

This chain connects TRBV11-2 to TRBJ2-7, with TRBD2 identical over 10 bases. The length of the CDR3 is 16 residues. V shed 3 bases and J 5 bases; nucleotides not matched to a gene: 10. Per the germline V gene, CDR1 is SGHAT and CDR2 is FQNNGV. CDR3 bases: TGTGCCAGCAGCTTCCCCTTAGCGGGAGGTCAGAACGAGCAGTACTTC. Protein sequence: CASSFPLAGGQNEQYF.

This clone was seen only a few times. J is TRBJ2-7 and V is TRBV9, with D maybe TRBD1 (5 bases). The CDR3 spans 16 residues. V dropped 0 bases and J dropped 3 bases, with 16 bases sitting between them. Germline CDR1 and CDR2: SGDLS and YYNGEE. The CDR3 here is CASSVGWGRTDYEQYF. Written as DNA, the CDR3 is TGTGCCAGCAGCGTAGGCTGGGGCCGAACCGACTACGAGCAGTACTTC.

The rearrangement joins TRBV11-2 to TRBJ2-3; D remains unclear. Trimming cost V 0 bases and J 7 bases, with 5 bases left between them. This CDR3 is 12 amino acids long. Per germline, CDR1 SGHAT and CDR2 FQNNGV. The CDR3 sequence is CASSLERNTQYF. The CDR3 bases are TGTGCCAGCAGCTTAGAGAGGAATACGCAGTATTTT.

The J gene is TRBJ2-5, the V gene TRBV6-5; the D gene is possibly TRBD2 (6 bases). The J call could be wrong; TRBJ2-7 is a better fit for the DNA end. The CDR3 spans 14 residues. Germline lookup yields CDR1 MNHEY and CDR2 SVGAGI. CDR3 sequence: CASSYSEGGYEQYF. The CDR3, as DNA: TGTGCCAGCAGTTACTCGGAGGGCGGATACGAGCAGTACTTC.

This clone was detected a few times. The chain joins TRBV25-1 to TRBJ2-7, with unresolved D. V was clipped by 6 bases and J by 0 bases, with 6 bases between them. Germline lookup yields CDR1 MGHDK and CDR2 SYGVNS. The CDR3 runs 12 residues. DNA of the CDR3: TGTGCCAGCAGCCGTAGCTCCTACGAGCAGTACTTC. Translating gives CASSRSSYEQYF.

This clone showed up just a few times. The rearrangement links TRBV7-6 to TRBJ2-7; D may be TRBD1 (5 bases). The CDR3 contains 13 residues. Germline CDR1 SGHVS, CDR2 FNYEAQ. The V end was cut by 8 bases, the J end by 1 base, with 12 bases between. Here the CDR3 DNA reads TGTGCCAGCGGTAAAGGGGATTCCTACGAGCAGTACTTC. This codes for CASGKGDSYEQYF.